These 22 T cell receptor beta chains originate from one sample sequenced in a study of response to subunit inactivated influenza vaccine. TCRdb used MiXCR to reprocess the RT-PCR reads, holding one entry per CDR3 protein. The table shows about 480,000 distinct CDR3 sequences, with around 13% occurring only once. This specimen was PBMCs from blood, taken 35 to 45 days after vaccination. The receptors were gathered from a man over 45 who received an inactivated influenza vaccine.

This sequence joins TRBV12-3 or TRBV12-4 and TRBJ1-5; D is uncertain. This CDR3 has 14 residues. V was trimmed by 6 bases and J by 2 bases, leaving 11 bases between them. The CDR3: CASSPPQRNQPQHF. CDR3 sequence (DNA): TGTGCCAGCAGCCCCCCGCAGCGCAATCAGCCCCAGCATTTT.

The gene calls are TRBV10-3 and TRBJ1-6; possible D gene TRBD1, 5 bases. This CDR3 region has 15 residues. Germline CDR1 and CDR2: ENHRY and SYGVKD. Trimming cost V 3 bases and J 8 bases, with 14 bases left between them. CDR3 sequence: CAISDRVDRHSPLHF. The CDR3 DNA sequence: TGTGCCATCAGTGACAGGGTCGATCGGCATTCACCCCTCCACTTT.

Only a few counts were recorded for this clonotype. The V and J genes are TRBV25-1 and TRBJ2-7; 11 bases agree with TRBD1. Germline CDR1 MGHDK, CDR2 SYGVNS. J lost 6 bases, V lost 3 bases, and 10 bases had no gene match. This CDR3 spans 16 amino acids. In DNA, the CDR3 is TGTGCCAGCAGTGACCCTCGGACAGGGGGCGCGGGCGAGCAGTACTTC. It codes for CASSDPRTGGAGEQYF.

The chain carries TRBV7-2 and TRBJ2-7; possibly TRBD2 for D (5 bases). Looked up from germline, CDR1 is SGHTA and CDR2 is FQGNSA. Trimming left V 5 bases short and J 2 bases short, with 16 bases between. The CDR3 is 15 residues long. The CDR3: CASSVLGLATYEQYF. The CDR3 DNA follows: TGTGCCAGCAGCGTACTCGGGCTAGCAACCTACGAGCAGTACTTC.

This chain joins TRBV7-8 and TRBJ2-5, with 8 positions matching TRBD2. CDR3 size: 14 residues. V shed 3 bases and J 3 bases; nucleotides not matched to a gene: 3. Per germline, CDR1 SGHVS and CDR2 FQNEAQ. The CDR3 sequence: CASSFSGAKETQYF. The CDR3 bases are TGTGCCAGCAGCTTTAGCGGGGCGAAAGAGACCCAGTACTTC.

The chain carries TRBV10-3 and TRBJ2-1; D gene ambiguous. V was shortened by 4 bases and J by 6 bases, with 7 bases between the two germline ends. The CDR3 is made up of 12 amino acids. The germline V gene encodes CDR1 ENHRY and CDR2 SYGVKD. CDR3 sequence reads: CAISAGSNEQFF. In DNA form, the CDR3 reads TGTGCCATCAGTGCCGGGTCCAATGAGCAGTTCTTC.

This clonotype was seen a few times. This chain connects TRBV9 to TRBJ2-3, with unresolved D. The length of the CDR3 is 16 residues. From germline, CDR1 is SGDLS and CDR2 YYNGEE. Trimming took 6 bases from V and 0 from J, leaving 17 bases between them. In DNA form, the CDR3 reads TGTGCCAGCACCACCACCGGCTTACGGAGCACAGATACGCAGTATTTT. This sequence encodes CASTTTGLRSTDTQYF.

The chain employs TRBV15 and TRBJ2-2; 10 nucleotides match TRBD1. Germline assignment: CDR1 LNHNV and CDR2 YYDKDF (reference sequence). The CDR3 covers 14 residues. With 4 bases clipped from V and 7 bases from J, the junction kept 3 bases outside the gene matches. CDR3 sequence: CATSIRTGGGELFF. The CDR3 DNA reads TGTGCCACCAGCATTAGGACAGGGGGCGGGGAGCTGTTTTTT.

This clonotype was recorded a few times. V gene TRBV6-1 combines with J gene TRBJ2-1; D is perhaps TRBD2 (7 bases). The germline V and J ends were trimmed by 8 bases and 7 bases, with 21 bases remaining between them. Germline V CDR1 and CDR2: MNHNS, SASEGT. The CDR3 spans 15 residues. CDR3 protein: CASGLLGGGRNEQFF. As DNA, the CDR3 is TGTGCCAGCGGCCTCCTGGGGGGGGGCCGGAATGAGCAGTTCTTC.

This clonotype showed up just a few times. The DNA of the CDR3 is TGTGCCAGCAGCTCCCCCAGGCAAGGGACACCCCTCCACTTT. Translated: CASSSPRQGTPLHF. This sequence joins TRBV11-2 and TRBJ1-6, with D unresolved. Germline CDR1 and CDR2: SGHAT and FQNNGV. CDR3 length: 14 residues. With 4 bases removed from V and 11 bases from J, the gap between germline ends came to 15 bases.

The rearrangement uses TRBV4-2 and TRBJ1-1; tentatively, D is TRBD1 (5 bases). Germline V CDR1 and CDR2: LGHNA, YNFKEQ. The CDR3 spans 16 residues. Trimming pared 2 bases from V and 5 bases from J, leaving 18 bases between. The CDR3 loop is CASSQFRDGLGTEAFF. The CDR3 DNA reads as TGTGCCAGCAGCCAATTCCGGGACGGATTGGGAACTGAAGCTTTCTTT.

V and J are TRBV5-1 and TRBJ2-1, with 7 positions matching TRBD2. The trim removed 1 base at V and 4 bases at J, leaving 8 bases unmatched. CDR1 and CDR2 (germline): SGHRS, YFSETQ. This CDR3 is built from 16 residues. The CDR3 reads CASSLIDGGSYNEQFF. Written as DNA, the CDR3 is TGCGCCAGCAGCTTGATTGACGGGGGGTCATACAATGAGCAGTTCTTC.

This clonotype was seen a few times. The chain links TRBV6-2 or TRBV6-3 to TRBJ2-1, with TRBD2 as a possible D gene (6 bases). This CDR3 has 17 residues. CDR1 and CDR2 (germline): MNHEY, SVGEGT. V lost 0 bases and J lost 0, with 12 bases in between. The CDR3 DNA reads as TGTGCCAGCAGTTACTCGGCGTTAGCGGTCTCCTACAATGAGCAGTTCTTC. Translation: CASSYSALAVSYNEQFF.

This clonotype was recorded many times. The V call is TRBV29-1, the J call TRBJ2-1; TRBD2 agrees at 12 bases. V dropped 6 bases and J dropped 5; count of bases not matched to a gene: 5. This CDR3 has 14 amino acids. CDR1 is SQVTM and CDR2 is ANQGSEA in the germline V gene. This CDR3 reads CSVNLAGGNNEQFF. CDR3 nucleotide sequence: TGCAGCGTGAATCTAGCGGGAGGGAACAATGAGCAGTTCTTC.

This clonotype showed up many times. The chain couples TRBV7-9 to TRBJ2-3, with a weak D call TRBD2 (5 bases). This CDR3 contains 15 residues. Trimming pared 0 bases from V and 0 bases from J, leaving 7 bases between. Looked up from germline, CDR1 is SEHNR and CDR2 is FQNEAQ (reference sequence). This chain's CDR3 is CASSLAGGSTDTQYF. The DNA of the CDR3 is TGTGCCAGCAGCTTAGCTGGCGGGAGCACAGATACGCAGTATTTT.

This clonotype came up a few times. The genes are TRBV12-3 or TRBV12-4 and TRBJ2-1; the D call may be TRBD1 or TRBD2 (5 bases each). Trimming stripped 5 bases from V and 6 bases from J, with 11 bases between. The CDR3 is 13 residues long. The CDR3 region is CASSLNGGNEQFF. CDR3 nucleotides: TGTGCCAGCAGTCTGAATGGGGGCAATGAGCAGTTCTTC.

This chain joins TRBV6-2 or TRBV6-3 and TRBJ2-7, with 7 nucleotides matching TRBD1. CDR1 and CDR2 from the germline V gene are MNHEY and SVGEGT. The CDR3 is 14 amino acids. Unmatched junction bases numbered 6, after V lost 4 bases and J lost 3 bases. The CDR3 here is CASSSGQKYYEQYF. CDR3 DNA: TGTGCCAGCAGTTCGGGACAGAAATACTACGAGCAGTACTTC.

The genes are TRBV5-1 and TRBJ2-5, with 7 positions matching TRBD2. The CDR3 covers 13 residues. J gave up 0 bases and V 5 bases, and 1 base lay outside the gene matches. Per germline, CDR1 SGHRS and CDR2 YFSETQ. CDR3 residues: CASRTSDQETQYF. In DNA form, the CDR3 reads TGCGCCAGCAGAACTAGCGACCAAGAGACCCAGTACTTC.

This clonotype was picked up many times. The chain recombines TRBV7-2 with TRBJ1-4; D not resolved. Germline CDR1 SGHTA, CDR2 FQGNSA. The CDR3 contains 14 residues. V lost 7 bases to trimming and J lost 8 bases, with 17 bases between them. This CDR3 is CASTDGRRNEKLFF. The CDR3 nucleotides are TGTGCCAGCACCGACGGAAGGCGAAACGAAAAACTGTTTTTT.

This clonotype was counted between two and nine times. This sequence joins TRBV7-2 and TRBJ2-5; D is possibly TRBD2 (6 bases). Trimming left V 3 bases short and J 5 bases short, with 16 bases between. The CDR3 sequence is 15 residues long. Germline V gene lookup returns CDR1 SGHTA and CDR2 FQGNSA. As DNA, the CDR3 is TGTGCCAGCAGCTTGATGGGGGGTATGTTTGAGACCCAGTACTTC. Translated: CASSLMGGMFETQYF. The full variable domain, with the rest looked up from reference TRBV7-2 and TRBJ2-5, is GAGVSQSPSNKVTEKGKDVELRCDPISGHTALYWYRQSLGQGLEFLIYFQGNSAPDKSGLPSDRFSAERTGGSVSTLTIQRTQQEDSAVYLCASSLMGGMFETQYFGPGTRLLVL.

This clonotype occurred a few times. J is TRBJ1-1 and V is TRBV4-2; the D gene is possibly TRBD1 (6 bases). The CDR3 has 15 residues. V was cut by 4 bases and J by 5 bases, with 17 bases left in between. The germline CDR1 and CDR2 sequences are LGHNA and YNFKEQ. In DNA form, the CDR3 reads TGTGCCAGCAGCCTCCTACAACTCACAGGGACTGAAGCTTTCTTT. Its protein product is CASSLLQLTGTEAFF.

This clonotype came up once. The rearrangement joins TRBV14 to TRBJ2-6; TRBD1 matches at 7 bases. V trimming: 3 bases; J trimming: 3 bases; junction bases outside the gene matches: 8. From germline, CDR1 is SGHDN and CDR2 FVKESK. The CDR3 extends over 17 amino acids. The CDR3 spells CASSQSRGNFGANVLTF. The CDR3, as DNA: TGTGCCAGCAGCCAGTCCAGGGGGAATTTTGGGGCCAACGTCCTGACTTTC. The full variable domain, its missing parts supplied by reference TRBV14 and TRBJ2-6, is EAGVTQFPSHSVIEKGQTVTLRCDPISGHDNLYWYRRVMGKEIKFLLHFVKESKQDESGMPNNRFLAERTGGTYSTLKVQPAELEDSGVYFCASSQSRGNFGANVLTFGAGSRLTVL.